These 8 T cell receptor beta chains were sequenced from one sample in a study of human T cells and chemical hapten exposure. Using its own MiXCR run on the RACE reads, TCRdb lists one record per CDR3 protein. This sample has roughly 380,000 distinct CDR3 sequences; roughly 6% occur once, and the top ten carry less than 6.5%. Time point meaning: patch test 2, 6 weeks after DPC sensitization. Treatment specified: therapeutic diphenylcyclopropenone sensitization with weekly scalp DPC. Sequences were derived from whole blood, sampled in connection with sensitization to the hapten diphenylcyclopropenone (DPC). The receptor source for this set is a young woman with alopecia areata. Some clones in this sample may be carry-over from other donors' samples.

The chain recombines TRBV10-3 with TRBJ1-4; no reliable D call. The CDR3 is 14 amino acids. Germline CDR1 reads ENHRY; CDR2 reads SYGVKD. V lost 0 bases to trimming and J lost 6 bases, with 8 bases between them. The CDR3 here is CAISESSPDEKLFF. The CDR3 nucleotides read TGTGCCATCAGTGAGTCGAGCCCGGATGAAAAACTGTTTTTT.

The count of this clonotype is one. The V gene is TRBV6-2 or TRBV6-3, the J gene TRBJ2-6; D call uncertain. The CDR3 totals 16 residues. V dropped 5 bases and J dropped 0 bases, with 11 bases sitting between them. Germline lookup yields CDR1 MNHEY and CDR2 SVGEGT. DNA for the CDR3: TGTGCCAGCAGTCCCATAACAGACTCTGGGGCCAACGTCCTGACTTTC. This gives the protein CASSPITDSGANVLTF.

The sample holds a few counts of this clonotype. The chain has TRBV2 and TRBJ1-1; D possibly corresponds to TRBD1 (6 bases). The CDR3 contains 14 residues. Germline CDR1 SNHLY, CDR2 FYNNEI. The ends were cut back, 8 bases at V and 2 bases at J, with 15 bases in the middle. CDR3 sequence (DNA): TGTGCCAGCCGGCAAGGGGGATCTAACACTGAAGCTTTCTTT. Its protein product is CASRQGGSNTEAFF. Full variable domain (rest looked up from reference TRBV2 and TRBJ1-1): EPEVTQTPSHQVTQMGQEVILRCVPISNHLYFYWYRQILGQKVEFLVSFYNNEISEKSEIFDDQFSVERPDGSNFTLKIRSTKLEDSAMYFCASRQGGSNTEAFFGQGTRLTVV.

The genes are TRBV12-3 or TRBV12-4 and TRBJ2-7; 8 bases align to TRBD1. The length of the CDR3 is 15 residues. Trimming at V came to 1 base and at J to 6 bases, leaving 8 bases not matched to a gene. The CDR3 region is CASSLVQGAIREQYF. The CDR3 coding sequence is TGTGCCAGCAGTTTAGTCCAGGGGGCGATCCGCGAGCAGTACTTC.

The table lists this clonotype with many counts. The rearrangement links TRBV27 to TRBJ1-5; TRBD1 might be the D (6 bases). The V and J ends lost 5 bases and 3 bases respectively, with 11 bases between them. Germline V CDR1 and CDR2: MNHEY, SMNVEV (reference sequence). This CDR3 region has 14 residues. In DNA form, the CDR3 reads TGTGCCAGCAGTCGCACAGGGAACAATCAGCCCCAGCATTTT. Its protein product is CASSRTGNNQPQHF.

The chain carries TRBV5-1 and TRBJ2-7, with 12 bases aligning to TRBD2. The CDR3 consists of 15 residues. Trimming at V came to 3 bases and at J to 5 bases, leaving 6 bases not matched to a gene. Germline CDR1 and CDR2: SGHRS and YFSETQ. Here the CDR3 DNA reads TGCGCCAGCAGCTCTTCTAGCGGGGGGGCCCACGAGCAGTACTTC. Amino acid sequence: CASSSSSGGAHEQYF.

This clonotype was counted ten times or more. The V call is TRBV12-5, the J call TRBJ1-2, with 7 bases matching TRBD1. Germline CDR1 LGHNT, CDR2 FRNRAP. The CDR3 spans 12 residues. After removal of 9 bases from V and 5 bases from J, the junction contained 6 bases not matched to a gene. The CDR3, as DNA: TGTGCTAGCAACAGGGGATTATATGGCTACACCTTC. Protein: CASNRGLYGYTF. The whole variable domain, filled in from reference TRBV12-5 and TRBJ1-2, reads DARVTQTPRHKVTEMGQEVTMRCQPILGHNTVFWYRQTMMQGLELLAYFRNRAPLDDSGMPKDRFSAEMPDATLATLKIQPSEPRDSAVYFCASNRGLYGYTFGSGTRLTVV.

This clonotype was seen at least ten times. The chain employs TRBV12-3 or TRBV12-4 and TRBJ1-2; 7 nucleotides match TRBD1. The CDR3 covers 15 residues. After removal of 6 bases from V and 3 bases from J, the junction contained 10 bases not matched to a gene. This CDR3 reads CASSRGAGGYYGYTF. The CDR3 nucleotides are TGTGCCAGCAGCCGTGGGGCAGGGGGTTACTATGGCTACACCTTC.